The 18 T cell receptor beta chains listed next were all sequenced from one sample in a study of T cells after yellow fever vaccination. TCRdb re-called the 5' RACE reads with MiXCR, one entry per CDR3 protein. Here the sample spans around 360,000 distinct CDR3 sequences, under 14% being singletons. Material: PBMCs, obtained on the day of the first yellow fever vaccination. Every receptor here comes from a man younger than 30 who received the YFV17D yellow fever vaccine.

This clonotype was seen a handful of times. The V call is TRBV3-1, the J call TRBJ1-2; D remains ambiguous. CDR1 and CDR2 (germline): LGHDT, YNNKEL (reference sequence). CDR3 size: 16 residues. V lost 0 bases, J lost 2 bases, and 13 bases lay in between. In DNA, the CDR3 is TGTGCCAGCAGCCAAGATCATCCCAGGATAAACTATGGCTACACCTTC. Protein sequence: CASSQDHPRINYGYTF.

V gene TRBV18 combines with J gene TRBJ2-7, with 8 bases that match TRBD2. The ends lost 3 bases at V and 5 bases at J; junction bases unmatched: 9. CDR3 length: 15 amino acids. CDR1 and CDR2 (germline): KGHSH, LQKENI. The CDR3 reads CASSPRAGGLDEQYF. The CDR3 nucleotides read TGTGCCAGCTCACCTCGGGCGGGGGGCCTCGACGAGCAGTACTTC.

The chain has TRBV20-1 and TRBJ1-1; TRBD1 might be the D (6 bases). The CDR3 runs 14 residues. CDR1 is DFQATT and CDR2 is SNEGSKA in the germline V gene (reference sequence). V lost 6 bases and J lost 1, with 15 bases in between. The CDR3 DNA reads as TGCAGTGCCAACAAAGACAGGAGGAACACTGAAGCTTTCTTT. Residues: CSANKDRRNTEAFF.

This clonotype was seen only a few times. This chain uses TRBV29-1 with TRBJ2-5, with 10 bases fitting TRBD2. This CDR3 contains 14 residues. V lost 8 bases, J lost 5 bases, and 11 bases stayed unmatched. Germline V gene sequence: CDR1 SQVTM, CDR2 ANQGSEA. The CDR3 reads CSSSATSGSETQYF. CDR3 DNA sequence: TGCAGCTCTTCCGCGACTAGCGGGTCGGAGACCCAGTACTTC.

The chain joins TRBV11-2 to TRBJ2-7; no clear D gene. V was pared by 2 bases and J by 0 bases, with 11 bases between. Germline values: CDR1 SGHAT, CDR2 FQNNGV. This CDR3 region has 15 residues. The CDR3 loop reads CASSLQDSRSYEQYF. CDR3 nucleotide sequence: TGTGCCAGCAGCTTACAGGATTCCCGCTCCTACGAGCAGTACTTC.

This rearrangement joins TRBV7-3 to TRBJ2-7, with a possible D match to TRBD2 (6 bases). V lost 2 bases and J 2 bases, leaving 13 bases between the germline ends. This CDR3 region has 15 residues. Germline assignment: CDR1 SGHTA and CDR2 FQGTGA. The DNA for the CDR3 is TGTGCCAGCAGCTTAGAGGGCGGGGCGCCCTACGAGCAGTACTTC. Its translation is CASSLEGGAPYEQYF.

CDR3 sequence reads: CASSLGSGGALNEQFF. In DNA form, the CDR3 reads TGTGCCAGCAGCTTAGGGAGCGGGGGGGCGCTTAATGAGCAGTTCTTC. V usage is TRBV7-2 and J usage is TRBJ2-1; 10 nucleotides line up with TRBD2. The CDR3 has 16 residues. V was clipped by 1 base and J by 7 bases; unmatched bases: 7. Germline-derived CDR1 and CDR2 are SGHTA and FQGNSA.

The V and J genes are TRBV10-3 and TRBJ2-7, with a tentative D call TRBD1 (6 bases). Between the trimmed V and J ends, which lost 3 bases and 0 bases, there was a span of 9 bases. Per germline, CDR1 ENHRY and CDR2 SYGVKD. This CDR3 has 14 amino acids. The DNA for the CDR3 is TGTGCCATCAGTGATACAGGGAACTCCTACGAGCAGTACTTC. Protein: CAISDTGNSYEQYF.

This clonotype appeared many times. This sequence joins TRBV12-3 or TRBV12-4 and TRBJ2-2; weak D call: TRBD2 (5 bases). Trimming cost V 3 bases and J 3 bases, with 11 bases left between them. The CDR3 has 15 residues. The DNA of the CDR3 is TGTGCCAGCAGTTTCGAGGGTTTCGACACCGGGGAGCTGTTTTTT. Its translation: CASSFEGFDTGELFF.

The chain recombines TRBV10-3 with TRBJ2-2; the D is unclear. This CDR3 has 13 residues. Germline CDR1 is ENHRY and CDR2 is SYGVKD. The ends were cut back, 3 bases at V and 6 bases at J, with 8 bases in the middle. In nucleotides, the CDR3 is TGTGCCATCAGTGAAGCTGTCCCCGGGGAGCTGTTTTTT. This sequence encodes CAISEAVPGELFF.

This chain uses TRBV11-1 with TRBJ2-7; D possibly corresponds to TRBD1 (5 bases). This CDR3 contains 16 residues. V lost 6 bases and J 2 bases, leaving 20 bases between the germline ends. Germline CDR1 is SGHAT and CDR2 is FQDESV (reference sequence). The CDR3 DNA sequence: TGTGCCAGCAGGAAGGGCGATCGGCAGGGAACCTACGAGCAGTACTTC. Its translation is CASRKGDRQGTYEQYF.

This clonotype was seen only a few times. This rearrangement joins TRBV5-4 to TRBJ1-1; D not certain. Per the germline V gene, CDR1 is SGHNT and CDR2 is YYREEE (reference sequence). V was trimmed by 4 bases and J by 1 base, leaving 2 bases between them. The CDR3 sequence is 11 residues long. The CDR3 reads CASSANTEAFF. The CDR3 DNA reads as TGTGCCAGCAGCGCGAACACTGAAGCTTTCTTT.

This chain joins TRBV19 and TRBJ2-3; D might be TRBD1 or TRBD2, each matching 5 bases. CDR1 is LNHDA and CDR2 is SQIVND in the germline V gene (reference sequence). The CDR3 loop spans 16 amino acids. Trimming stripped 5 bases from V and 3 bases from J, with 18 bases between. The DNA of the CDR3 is TGTGCCAGTAGTTCCCCCCGGGACGGACTTACAGATACGCAGTATTTT. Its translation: CASSSPRDGLTDTQYF.

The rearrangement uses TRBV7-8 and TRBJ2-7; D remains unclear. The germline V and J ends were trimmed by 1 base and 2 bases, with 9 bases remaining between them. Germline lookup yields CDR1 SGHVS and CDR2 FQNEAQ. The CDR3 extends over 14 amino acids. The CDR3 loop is CASSLEASTYEQYV. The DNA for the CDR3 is TGTGCCAGCAGCTTAGAGGCCAGTACCTACGAGCAGTACGTC.

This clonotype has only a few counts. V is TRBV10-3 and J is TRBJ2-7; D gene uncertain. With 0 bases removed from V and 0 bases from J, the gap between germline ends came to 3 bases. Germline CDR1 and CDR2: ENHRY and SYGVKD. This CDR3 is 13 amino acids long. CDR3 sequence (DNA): TGTGCCATCAGTGAGTCGAGCTCCTACGAGCAGTACGTC. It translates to CAISESSSYEQYV.

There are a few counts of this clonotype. In DNA form, the CDR3 reads TGCGCCAGCAGCTTGGAAGGGGGGACAAATTCACCCCTCCACTTT. Translating gives CASSLEGGTNSPLHF. J is TRBJ1-6 and V is TRBV5-1; tentative D call: TRBD1 (6 bases). The V gene's germline CDR1 is SGHRS and CDR2 YFSETQ. V lost 0 bases and J 7 bases, leaving 11 bases between the germline ends. CDR3 length equals 15 residues.

CDR3 residues: CASSLGPASGGTDTQYF. The CDR3 DNA reads TGTGCCAGCAGCTTGGGACCGGCTAGCGGGGGCACAGATACGCAGTATTTT. The chain combines TRBV5-5 with TRBJ2-3, with 9 bases that match TRBD2. V shed 0 bases, J shed 1 base, and the junction held 6 bases outside the gene matches. The CDR3 contains 17 residues. Germline CDR1 and CDR2: SGHKS and YYEKEE (reference sequence).

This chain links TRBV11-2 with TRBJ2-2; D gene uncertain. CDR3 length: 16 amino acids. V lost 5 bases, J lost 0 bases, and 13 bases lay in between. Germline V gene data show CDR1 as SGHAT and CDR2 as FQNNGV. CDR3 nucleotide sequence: TGTGCCAGCAGCCCCAGACGGAACGCGAACACCGGGGAGCTGTTTTTT. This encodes CASSPRRNANTGELFF.